The 7 T cell receptor beta chains in this list originate from one sample, sequenced in a study of blood T cell repertoires in COVID-19. Libraries were prepared by immunoSEQ multiplex PCR; TCRdb keeps only in-frame clonotypes and omits some of them. The data show 50,000 to 60,000 clones, more than 70% seen once. Sequenced sample: peripheral blood. All receptors come from a man aged 55 to 70 with active COVID-19.

This clone was detected only once. The chain employs TRBV2 and TRBJ1-5, with D perhaps matching TRBD1 (5 bases). The CDR3 runs 12 residues. Germline-derived CDR1 and CDR2 are SNHLY and FYNNEI. Trimming cost V 6 bases and J 7 bases, with 10 bases left between them. CDR3 nucleotides: TGTGCCAGCAGCCGGGGGGTCCAGCCCCAGCATTTT. Translation gives CASSRGVQPQHF. The full variable domain, rest sourced from reference TRBV2 and TRBJ1-5, is EPEVTQTPSHQVTQMGQEVILRCVPISNHLYFYWYRQILGQKVEFLVSFYNNEISEKSEIFDDQFSVERPDGSNFTLKIRSTKLEDSAMYFCASSRGVQPQHFGDGTRLSIL.

The chain is built from TRBV10-3 and TRBJ1-5, with 7 bases identical to TRBD1. CDR3 size: 14 residues. The V gene's germline CDR1 is ENHRY and CDR2 SYGVKD. V lost 3 bases and J lost 6; bases outside the gene matches: 5. For the CDR3, the DNA is TGTGCCATCAGTGACTCAGGGGGGCTTCAGCCCCAGCATTTT. This codes for CAISDSGGLQPQHF.

The rearrangement links TRBV12-3 or TRBV12-4 to TRBJ1-4; D not resolved. The CDR3 loop spans 12 amino acids. Between the trimmed V and J ends, which lost 2 bases and 10 bases, there was a span of 8 bases. The DNA for the CDR3 is TGTGCCAGCAGTTTATCCTCCGGAAAACTGTTTTTT. Protein product: CASSLSSGKLFF.

This clone showed up just once. This rearrangement joins TRBV10-3 to TRBJ2-1; 15 bases fit TRBD2. Germline V gene lookup returns CDR1 ENHRY and CDR2 SYGVKD. V shed 6 bases and J 4 bases; nucleotides not matched to a gene: 7. The CDR3 extends over 17 amino acids. Here the CDR3 reads CAISPGTSGRPYNEQFF. CDR3 sequence (DNA): TGTGCCATCAGCCCCGGGACTAGCGGGAGGCCTTACAATGAGCAGTTCTTC.

The chain is built from TRBV5-1 and TRBJ2-7; TRBD2 matches 11 bases. The germline V gene encodes CDR1 SGHRS and CDR2 YFSETQ. There are 17 residues in the CDR3. The V and J ends lost 6 bases and 0 bases, in that order; junction bases with no gene match: 11. The CDR3 DNA reads TGCGCCAGCACAAAGGGGGGACTAGCGGTTAGCTCCTACGAGCAGTACTTC. Translating it yields CASTKGGLAVSSYEQYF.

This clone was found a few times. The rearrangement joins TRBV10-2 to TRBJ1-5; 7 nucleotides line up with TRBD1. The CDR3 runs to 14 residues. The junction had 3 bases not matched to a gene; V was cut back by 0 bases and J by 7 bases. CDR1 and CDR2 (germline): WSHSY, SAAADI. The CDR3 DNA is TGCGCCAGCAGTGAGTCGACAGGGAGACAGCCCCAGCATTTT. This translates into CASSESTGRQPQHF.

This clone was counted once. This rearrangement joins TRBV7-9 to TRBJ2-2; possible D gene TRBD2, 5 bases. The V gene lost 3 bases and the J gene lost 3 bases, with 11 bases spanning the gap. Germline V gene lookup returns CDR1 SEHNR and CDR2 FQNEAQ (reference sequence). CDR3 length equals 15 residues. Here the CDR3 DNA reads TGTGCCAGCAGCTTCGAGGGCCAATACACCGGGGAGCTGTTTTTT. The encoded protein is CASSFEGQYTGELFF.